The 23 T cell receptor beta chains below all came from one sample that was sequenced in a study of response to subunit inactivated influenza vaccine. TCRdb reprocessed the RT-PCR reads with MiXCR, giving one entry per CDR3 protein. Of 290,000 or so distinct CDR3 sequences listed, roughly 20% were seen once; the top ten hold 10%. The specimen comprised PBMCs from blood, sampled about 20 months after vaccination. These receptors were obtained from a man aged 50 to 75 who received an inactivated influenza vaccine.

This clonotype came up a few times. The rearrangement uses TRBV5-5 and TRBJ1-1; no reliable D call. This CDR3 has 14 residues. CDR1 SGHKS and CDR2 YYEKEE come from the germline V gene (reference sequence). V was pared by 5 bases and J by 4 bases, with 15 bases between. The CDR3 loop reads CASRLTHRSTEAFF. The CDR3 nucleotides read TGTGCCAGCAGGTTAACACACCGGAGCACTGAAGCTTTCTTT.

This clonotype has more than one count but fewer than ten. This chain connects TRBV12-3 or TRBV12-4 to TRBJ2-1, with D possibly matching TRBD1 (6 bases). The V end was cut by 6 bases, the J end by 7 bases, with 22 bases between. The CDR3 sequence is 16 residues long. The CDR3 loop is CASSPDRRLIENEQFF. The CDR3 nucleotides are TGTGCCAGCAGCCCAGACAGGAGGTTGATTGAGAATGAGCAGTTCTTC.

The chain employs TRBV20-1 and TRBJ2-1, with TRBD2 identical over 14 bases. V was pared by 4 bases and J by 10 bases, with 6 bases of the junction left unmatched. Germline V CDR1 and CDR2: DFQATT, SNEGSKA (reference sequence). This CDR3 spans 14 amino acids. For the CDR3, the DNA is TGCAGTGCTAAGGGACTAGCGGGAGTCCAGGAGCAGTTCTTC. Residues: CSAKGLAGVQEQFF.

This chain uses TRBV4-2 with TRBJ1-2; maybe TRBD1 (6 bases). CDR3 length equals 15 residues. Germline V gives CDR1 LGHNA, CDR2 YNFKEQ. V gave up 4 bases and J gave up 5 bases, with 17 bases separating them. CDR3 protein: CASSPDGQPSYGYTF. CDR3 DNA: TGTGCCAGCAGCCCAGACGGACAGCCCTCTTATGGCTACACCTTC.

The chain recombines TRBV28 with TRBJ2-2, with 9 bases that match TRBD2. This CDR3 region has 16 residues. In germline, CDR1 is MDHEN, CDR2 SYDVKM. V lost 3 bases, J lost 6 bases, and 8 bases stayed unmatched. The CDR3 bases are TGTGCCAGCAGTTTTCGTGCGGGGGGGCCTTCCGGGGAGCTGTTTTTT. It encodes CASSFRAGGPSGELFF.

This clonotype was counted between two and nine times. This chain links TRBV7-9 with TRBJ1-3; the D is unclear. Germline lookup yields CDR1 SEHNR and CDR2 FQNEAQ (reference sequence). The V and J ends lost 4 bases and 0 bases respectively, with 7 bases between them. The CDR3 spans 14 residues. The CDR3 region is CASSSKSSGNTIYF. As DNA, the CDR3 is TGTGCCAGCAGCTCAAAGAGCTCTGGAAACACCATATATTTT.

The V gene is TRBV28, the J gene TRBJ2-1; 8 nucleotides agree with TRBD2. The germline V gene has CDR1 MDHEN and CDR2 SYDVKM. The CDR3 is 13 residues long. V lost 10 bases and J lost 0; bases outside the gene matches: 2. This CDR3 reads CATGLASYNEQFF. CDR3 bases: TGTGCCACCGGACTAGCCTCCTACAATGAGCAGTTCTTC.

The V gene is TRBV20-1, the J gene TRBJ2-7; D not certain. The CDR3 has 16 amino acids. Germline values: CDR1 DFQATT, CDR2 SNEGSKA (reference sequence). Between the trimmed V and J ends, which lost 0 bases and 3 bases, there was a span of 18 bases. The CDR3 loop reads CSARDRARSPGYEQYF. CDR3 coding DNA: TGCAGTGCTAGAGATAGGGCCAGATCCCCTGGCTACGAGCAGTACTTC.

This clonotype appeared a few times. The rearrangement uses TRBV20-1 and TRBJ2-5, with TRBD2 identical over 9 bases. The length of the CDR3 is 15 residues. V gave up 6 bases and J gave up 5 bases; unmatched junction bases: 13. From germline, CDR1 is DFQATT and CDR2 SNEGSKA (reference sequence). DNA of the CDR3: TGCAGTGCCTACGCGGCGGGAGGGCCAAGGGAGACCCAGTACTTC. Protein sequence: CSAYAAGGPRETQYF.

In its sample, this clonotype was seen a few times. The genes are TRBV6-1 and TRBJ2-5, with TRBD2 identical over 8 bases. The CDR3 has 15 amino acids. V shed 7 bases, J shed 4 bases, and the junction held 11 bases outside the gene matches. In germline, CDR1 is MNHNS, CDR2 SASEGT. CDR3 residues: CASTQLAGRGETQYF. Here the CDR3 DNA reads TGTGCCAGCACCCAATTAGCGGGACGGGGAGAGACCCAGTACTTC.

The chain has TRBV2 and TRBJ1-6; 8 positions match TRBD1. The CDR3 has 15 residues. Germline V gene lookup returns CDR1 SNHLY and CDR2 FYNNEI. The V gene end was trimmed by 5 bases and the J gene end by 10 bases; junction bases not matched to a gene: 10. In DNA form, the CDR3 reads TGTGCCAGCAGTATCGACGGACAGGGTTTCTCACCCCTCCACTTT. Translating gives CASSIDGQGFSPLHF.

The V gene is TRBV13, the J gene TRBJ1-2; D is ambiguous. The CDR3 runs to 13 residues. Trimming pared 5 bases from V and 5 bases from J, leaving 12 bases between. Germline CDR1 reads PRHDT; CDR2 reads FYEKMQ (reference sequence). DNA for the CDR3: TGTGCCAGCAGCGCGACGGAGACTTATGGCTACACCTTC. Encoded protein: CASSATETYGYTF.

The rearrangement joins TRBV30 to TRBJ1-2, with D hard to call. V shed 1 base and J shed 5 bases, with 5 bases lying between them. Germline assignment: CDR1 GTSNPN and CDR2 SVGIG (reference sequence). This CDR3 comprises 11 residues. The chain's CDR3 is CAWSESYGYTF. In DNA, the CDR3 is TGTGCCTGGAGTGAAAGTTATGGCTACACCTTC.

This clonotype was counted ten times or more. The chain uses TRBV12-3 or TRBV12-4 and TRBJ1-1; the match to TRBD1 covers 9 bases. The ends lost 4 bases at V and 0 bases at J; junction bases unmatched: 15. The CDR3 is made up of 19 amino acids. The CDR3 protein is CASSYLQGAKTVMNTEAFF. For the CDR3, the DNA is TGTGCCAGCAGTTACTTACAGGGGGCCAAAACAGTGATGAACACTGAAGCTTTCTTT.

The V and J genes are TRBV15 and TRBJ2-7; 15 nucleotides align to TRBD2. The V segment lost 5 bases and the J segment 6 bases; nucleotides outside the gene matches: 8. Germline V gene lookup returns CDR1 LNHNV and CDR2 YYDKDF (reference sequence). The CDR3 has 16 amino acids. The CDR3 reads CATSPRTSGRGTEQYF. The CDR3 DNA follows: TGTGCCACCAGCCCGCGGACTAGCGGGAGGGGTACCGAGCAGTACTTC.

The table lists this clonotype with a few counts. The chain uses TRBV12-3 or TRBV12-4 and TRBJ2-7, with D possibly called TRBD1 or TRBD2 (6 bases each). The germline V and J ends were trimmed by 1 base and 5 bases, with 18 bases remaining between them. The CDR3 is 16 amino acids. CDR3 loop: CASSLERGAGVNEQYF. In DNA form, the CDR3 reads TGTGCCAGCAGTTTAGAAAGGGGGGCCGGAGTTAACGAGCAGTACTTC.

The gene calls are TRBV2 and TRBJ1-1, with unresolved D. Trimming left V 2 bases short and J 1 base short, with 8 bases between. The CDR3 loop spans 14 amino acids. Germline CDR1 and CDR2: SNHLY and FYNNEI. The CDR3 loop is CASSEPRRNTEAFF. DNA for the CDR3: TGTGCCAGCAGTGAACCGAGAAGGAACACTGAAGCTTTCTTT.

The J gene is TRBJ2-6, the V gene TRBV4-1, with D maybe TRBD1 (6 bases). V was pared by 5 bases and J by 2 bases, with 13 bases between. The CDR3 loop spans 16 amino acids. Germline loops: CDR1 MGHRA, CDR2 YSYEKL. The CDR3 region is CASSYRDNPGANVLTF. CDR3 nucleotide sequence: TGCGCCAGCAGCTACCGGGACAACCCTGGGGCCAACGTCCTGACTTTC.

This chain links TRBV6-1 with TRBJ1-1; no definite D call. V lost 6 bases to trimming and J lost 1 base, with 9 bases between them. CDR1 and CDR2 from the germline V gene are MNHNS and SASEGT. The CDR3 has 13 residues. CDR3 nucleotides: TGTGCCAGCAGAGATATCACGAACACTGAAGCTTTCTTT. It specifies CASRDITNTEAFF.

The chain has TRBV9 and TRBJ1-1; D is unclear. Deletions cut 0 bases from V and 0 bases from J, with 9 bases between. Germline V gene data show CDR1 as SGDLS and CDR2 as YYNGEE. The CDR3 runs to 15 residues. CDR3 amino acids: CASSVVTVMNTEAFF. As DNA, the CDR3 is TGTGCCAGCAGCGTAGTCACGGTCATGAACACTGAAGCTTTCTTT. Together with reference TRBV9 and TRBJ1-1, the CDR3 gives the full variable domain: DSGVTQTPKHLITATGQRVTLRCSPRSGDLSVYWYQQSLDQGLQFLIQYYNGEERAKGNILERFSAQQFPDLHSELNLSSLELGDSALYFCASSVVTVMNTEAFFGQGTRLTVV.

This chain links TRBV11-2 with TRBJ2-4; D remains ambiguous. The germline V gene has CDR1 SGHAT and CDR2 FQNNGV. This CDR3 has 17 residues. V lost 0 bases and J lost 0, with 12 bases in between. This chain's CDR3 is CASSLDALRLAKNIQYF. The DNA of the CDR3 is TGTGCCAGCAGCTTAGATGCCTTGAGATTAGCCAAAAACATTCAGTACTTC.

The chain employs TRBV7-9 and TRBJ2-5, with 7 bases matching TRBD2. J was trimmed by 2 bases and V by 2 bases; bases with no gene match: 5. Germline CDR1 and CDR2: SEHNR and FQNEAQ (reference sequence). The CDR3 length is 15 residues. CDR3 sequence: CASSLMSSGQETQYF. The CDR3 coding sequence is TGTGCCAGCAGCTTAATGAGTAGCGGGCAAGAGACCCAGTACTTC.

As for this clonotype: One junction end does not reproduce the germline sequence, and a read error may be involved. This rearrangement joins TRBV6-5 to TRBJ2-1; TRBD2 matches at 8 bases. The length of the CDR3 is 15 residues. CDR1 and CDR2 (germline): MNHEY, SVGAGI. Here the CDR3 DNA reads TGTGTCAGCAGTTACGTAAGCGGGAGTTACAATGAGCAGTTCTTC. It is translated as CVSSYVSGSYNEQFF.